The sequence of this T cell receptor (beta chain) was determined in a study of technical replicates of blood from a handful of donors. The ends lost 5 bases at V and 4 bases at J; junction bases unmatched: 7. The CDR3 spans 15 residues. The V gene's germline CDR1 is MGHRA and CDR2 YSYEKL. The method was immunoSEQ multiplex PCR; TCRdb's version includes in-frame clones alone and lacks a portion of them. The sample holds approximately 100,000 clones; roughly 95% are singletons and the top ten take 0.2% to 0.25%. The sequencing sample was made of T cells isolated from PBMCs. This TCR came from a human donor in good health. The rearrangement uses TRBV4-1 and TRBJ2-1; 8 nucleotides align to TRBD1. The CDR3 region is CASSDGRGLYNEQFF. The CDR3 DNA is TGCGCCAGCAGCGACGGCAGGGGGCTATACAATGAGCAGTTCTTC.